The 24 T cell receptor beta chains reported below all come from one sample, sequenced in a study of tumour-infiltrating T cells in Burkitt lymphoma. Sequenced by immunoSEQ multiplex PCR; TCRdb stores in-frame clones only, minus some. Among around 17,000 clones listed, roughly 85% were seen once. Sequencing was carried out using tumor tissue. Every receptor here comes from a human donor with diffuse large B-cell lymphoma.

V and J are TRBV29-1 and TRBJ2-7; the D is unclear. With 7 bases removed from V and 0 bases from J, the gap between germline ends came to 13 bases. CDR1 is SQVTM and CDR2 is ANQGSEA in the germline V gene. This CDR3 has 13 residues. Here the CDR3 reads CSALHDSSYEQYF. CDR3 coding DNA: TGCAGCGCTCTACACGATAGCTCCTACGAGCAGTACTTC.

The rearrangement uses TRBV19 and TRBJ2-1; no clear D gene. V lost 4 bases and J lost 7, with 20 bases in between. There are 16 residues in the CDR3. CDR1 LNHDA and CDR2 SQIVND come from the germline V gene (reference sequence). The CDR3 loop reads CASSTTTSLTPNEQFF. The CDR3 DNA follows: TGTGCCAGTAGTACAACGACCAGCCTAACGCCAAATGAGCAGTTCTTC.

This CDR3 is CASSIRQGASYEQYF. The CDR3 region has the DNA TGTGCCAGCAGCATTAGACAGGGGGCTTCCTACGAGCAGTACTTC. The V and J genes are TRBV13 and TRBJ2-7; TRBD1 matches at 10 bases. Germline V gene data show CDR1 as PRHDT and CDR2 as FYEKMQ (reference sequence). The CDR3 spans 15 residues. J gave up 1 base and V 5 bases, and 5 bases lay outside the gene matches. The variable domain in full, completed from reference TRBV13 and TRBJ2-7, reads AAGVIQSPRHLIKEKRETATLKCYPIPRHDTVYWYQQGPGQDPQFLISFYEKMQSDKGSIPDRFSAQQFSDYHSELNMSSLELGDSALYFCASSIRQGASYEQYFGPGTRLTVT.

Comment on this clone: One end of the junction does not line up with germline, which may come from a read error. The V and J genes are TRBV6-5 and TRBJ1-2, with D uncertain. This CDR3 region has 13 residues. Germline V CDR1 and CDR2: MNHEY, SVGAGI. DNA of the CDR3: TGTGCTAGCAGTTACTGGGATTTTGATGGCTATACCTTC. Translating it yields CASSYWDFDGYTF.

The CDR3, as DNA: TGTGCCAGCATTGGGGGCGGTCCCAATCAGCCCCAGCATTTT. Translated, it gives CASIGGGPNQPQHF. The chain carries TRBV2 and TRBJ1-5; a possible D gene is TRBD1 (6 bases). The V end was cut by 7 bases, the J end by 3 bases, with 13 bases between. This CDR3 spans 14 amino acids. CDR1 and CDR2 from the germline V gene are SNHLY and FYNNEI.

The rearrangement uses TRBV5-4 and TRBJ2-2; 7 nucleotides align to TRBD1. V lost 5 bases and J lost 2; bases outside the gene matches: 6. Looked up from germline, CDR1 is SGHNT and CDR2 is YYREEE (reference sequence). This CDR3 is 15 amino acids long. The CDR3 region has the DNA TGTGCCAGCAGGTTCGGGACAGCCAACACCGGGGAGCTGTTTTTT. The encoded protein is CASRFGTANTGELFF.

The chain combines TRBV19 with TRBJ1-2; 7 positions match TRBD1. CDR1 and CDR2 (germline): LNHDA, SQIVND (reference sequence). This CDR3 region has 14 residues. The ends lost 4 bases at V and 4 bases at J; junction bases unmatched: 6. The CDR3: CASSTGQAGYGYTF. CDR3 nucleotides: TGTGCCAGTAGTACCGGACAGGCCGGCTATGGCTACACCTTC.

The rearrangement joins TRBV7-9 to TRBJ1-5, with 9 bases matching TRBD1. CDR1 and CDR2 (germline): SEHNR, FQNEAQ (reference sequence). The CDR3 runs to 16 residues. With 5 bases clipped from V and 5 bases from J, the junction kept 10 bases outside the gene matches. The CDR3 nucleotides read TGTGCCAGCAGCCTTACAGGGGGCCCGAGGGATCAGCCCCAGCATTTT. Translation gives CASSLTGGPRDQPQHF.

J is TRBJ2-5 and V is TRBV10-3; the D call may be TRBD1 or TRBD2 (6 bases each). The V and J ends lost 10 bases and 1 base respectively, with 16 bases between them. Germline V lookup: CDR1 ENHRY, CDR2 SYGVKD. The CDR3 is made up of 14 amino acids. CDR3 amino acids: CATQVGGSQETQYF. The CDR3 coding sequence is TGTGCCACCCAAGTGGGGGGCAGCCAAGAGACCCAGTACTTC.

The rearrangement joins TRBV28 to TRBJ1-3; D ambiguous. The germline gives CDR1 MDHEN, CDR2 SYDVKM. The germline V and J ends were trimmed by 4 bases and 2 bases, with 12 bases remaining between them. The CDR3 contains 15 residues. The CDR3 DNA follows: TGTGCCAGCAGTTCTTCTCAGGCAACTGGAAACACCATATATTTT. This codes for CASSSSQATGNTIYF.

V usage is TRBV19 and J usage is TRBJ1-1, with D tentatively TRBD1 (5 bases). Per the germline V gene, CDR1 is LNHDA and CDR2 is SQIVND (reference sequence). The CDR3 sequence is 15 residues long. The ends were cut back, 1 base at V and 5 bases at J, with 14 bases in the middle. The CDR3 reads CASSIAAGPGTEAFF. In DNA, the CDR3 is TGTGCCAGTAGTATAGCCGCAGGGCCAGGGACTGAAGCTTTCTTT.

As concerns this clone: Other DNA sequences in the same sample also yield this CDR3. The chain links TRBV9 to TRBJ2-7, with D tentatively TRBD1 (7 bases). Trimming removed 3 bases from V and 5 bases from J, with 15 bases in between. The germline CDR1 and CDR2 sequences are SGDLS and YYNGEE. The CDR3 has 14 amino acids. CDR3 bases: TGTGCCAGCAGCGGACCAGGGGGAGGCAACGAGCAGTACTTC. Protein product: CASSGPGGGNEQYF. Full variable domain (remainder filled in from reference TRBV9 and TRBJ2-7): DSGVTQTPKHLITATGQRVTLRCSPRSGDLSVYWYQQSLDQGLQFLIQYYNGEERAKGNILERFSAQQFPDLHSELNLSSLELGDSALYFCASSGPGGGNEQYFGPGTRLTVT.

The V and J genes are TRBV29-1 and TRBJ2-7, with unresolved D. Trimming took 6 bases from V and 2 from J, leaving 11 bases between them. Germline loops: CDR1 SQVTM, CDR2 ANQGSEA. The CDR3 has 12 residues. Here the CDR3 DNA reads TGCAGCGTGCCCGGACCTACCTACGAGCAGTACTTC. Translation: CSVPGPTYEQYF.

This clone has a single count. V and J are TRBV19 and TRBJ1-1, with 10 bases matching TRBD1. CDR3 length: 15 amino acids. After removal of 0 bases from V and 11 bases from J, the junction contained 9 bases not matched to a gene. Germline CDR1 and CDR2: LNHDA and SQIVND (reference sequence). The chain's CDR3 is CASSIDRGQGNSAFF. The CDR3 nucleotides are TGTGCCAGTAGTATAGATCGGGGACAGGGGAATTCTGCTTTCTTT. Full variable domain (rest looked up from reference TRBV19 and TRBJ1-1): DGGITQSPKYLFRKEGQNVTLSCEQNLNHDAMYWYRQDPGQGLRLIYYSQIVNDFQKGDIAEGYSVSREKKESFPLTVTSAQKNPTAFYLCASSIDRGQGNSAFFGQGTRLTVV.

V and J are TRBV7-2 and TRBJ2-2, with 7 bases matching TRBD1. This CDR3 has 15 residues. After removal of 5 bases from V and 0 bases from J, the junction contained 3 bases not matched to a gene. Germline values: CDR1 SGHTA, CDR2 FQGNSA. CDR3 loop: CASSRQGANTGELFF. CDR3 DNA sequence: TGTGCCAGCAGCCGACAGGGCGCGAACACCGGGGAGCTGTTTTTT. The variable domain in full, completed from reference TRBV7-2 and TRBJ2-2, reads GAGVSQSPSNKVTEKGKDVELRCDPISGHTALYWYRQSLGQGLEFLIYFQGNSAPDKSGLPSDRFSAERTGGSVSTLTIQRTQQEDSAVYLCASSRQGANTGELFFGEGSRLTVL.

The chain is built from TRBV7-9 and TRBJ2-7; 13 bases agree with TRBD2. Germline V lookup: CDR1 SEHNR, CDR2 FQNEAQ (reference sequence). The CDR3 consists of 15 residues. V gave up 5 bases and J gave up 6 bases; unmatched junction bases: 7. This CDR3 reads CASSPRTSGSPEQYF. The DNA for the CDR3 is TGTGCCAGCAGCCCTAGGACTAGCGGGAGCCCCGAGCAGTACTTC.

The chain has TRBV15 and TRBJ2-1, with D perhaps TRBD2 (5 bases). Between the trimmed V and J ends, which lost 1 base and 8 bases, there was a span of 12 bases. Germline V gene lookup returns CDR1 LNHNV and CDR2 YYDKDF (reference sequence). The length of the CDR3 is 14 residues. The CDR3 is CATSRASSWDEQFF. CDR3 in DNA: TGTGCCACCAGCAGAGCTTCTAGCTGGGATGAGCAGTTCTTC.

The chain couples TRBV11-1 to TRBJ1-1; no reliable D call. The ends were cut back, 3 bases at V and 3 bases at J, with 8 bases in the middle. The V gene's germline CDR1 is SGHAT and CDR2 FQDESV (reference sequence). CDR3 length equals 13 residues. The CDR3 spells CASSFSGDTEAFF. In nucleotides, the CDR3 is TGTGCCAGCAGCTTCTCAGGAGACACTGAAGCTTTCTTT. Complete variable domain (other parts from reference TRBV11-1 and TRBJ1-1): EAEVAQSPRYKITEKSQAVAFWCDPISGHATLYWYRQILGQGPELLVQFQDESVVDDSQLPKDRFSAERLKGVDSTLKIQPAELGDSAMYLCASSFSGDTEAFFGQGTRLTVV.

This clone has only a few counts. This chain joins TRBV7-7 and TRBJ2-7, with TRBD1 matching over 8 bases. V lost 3 bases and J lost 1; bases outside the gene matches: 5. CDR1 is SSHAT and CDR2 is FNYEAQ in the germline V gene (reference sequence). The CDR3 has 15 residues. The CDR3 loop reads CASSFRQGSSYEQYF. The DNA of the CDR3 is TGTGCCAGCAGCTTCAGACAGGGGTCGTCCTACGAGCAGTACTTC. Full variable domain (outside the CDR3, taken from reference TRBV7-7 and TRBJ2-7): GAGVSQSPRYKVTKRGQDVTLRCDPISSHATLYWYQQALGQGPEFLTYFNYEAQPDKSGLPSDRFSAERPEGSISTLTIQRTEQRDSAMYRCASSFRQGSSYEQYFGPGTRLTVT.

This clone was seen only once. The rearrangement uses TRBV6-5 and TRBJ2-5, with D tentatively TRBD1 or TRBD2 (5 bases each). CDR1 and CDR2 from the germline V gene are MNHEY and SVGAGI. The CDR3 totals 13 residues. The V and J ends lost 10 bases and 3 bases respectively, with 15 bases between them. This CDR3 reads CATLPGPKETQYF. The DNA of the CDR3 is TGTGCCACCCTACCGGGACCTAAAGAGACCCAGTACTTC.

The chain is built from TRBV4-3 and TRBJ2-7; TRBD2 is a possible D gene (5 bases). The CDR3 runs to 15 residues. Trimming shortened V by 1 base and J by 3 bases, and 13 bases separated the two germline ends. Per the germline V gene, CDR1 is LGHNA and CDR2 is YSLEER. This chain's CDR3 is CASSQVPGSGYEQYF. The CDR3 nucleotides are TGCGCCAGCAGCCAAGTTCCGGGGTCAGGCTACGAGCAGTACTTC.

This rearrangement joins TRBV10-2 to TRBJ1-5; 9 nucleotides line up with TRBD1. Per the germline V gene, CDR1 is WSHSY and CDR2 is SAAADI. V shed 5 bases, J shed 7 bases, and the junction held 6 bases outside the gene matches. CDR3 length equals 14 residues. DNA for the CDR3: TGCGCCAGCAGTCCTACAGGGGGCGGACAGCCCCAGCATTTT. Translated: CASSPTGGGQPQHF.

J is TRBJ2-2 and V is TRBV9, with D hard to call. The germline gives CDR1 SGDLS, CDR2 YYNGEE. Trimming took off 0 bases at V and 2 bases at J, with 5 bases between the two ends. The CDR3 runs 14 residues. The CDR3 sequence is CASSVGHNTGELFF. DNA for the CDR3: TGTGCCAGCAGCGTAGGACATAACACCGGGGAGCTGTTTTTT.

V is TRBV5-1 and J is TRBJ1-6, with 8 bases identical to TRBD1. The CDR3 is 15 residues long. In germline, CDR1 is SGHRS, CDR2 YFSETQ. V lost 3 bases to trimming and J lost 8 bases; unmatched junction nucleotides: 7. The CDR3 region is CASSWAGGEDSPLHF. CDR3 nucleotides: TGCGCCAGCAGCTGGGCAGGGGGCGAGGATTCACCCCTCCACTTT.